This T cell receptor (beta chain) was retrieved from a study of T cell responses to AZD1222 COVID-19 vaccine. For the study at large: Both about-4-week and about-12-week second-dose recipients were combined. Study-wide points: There were mostly white British donors and more females than males, and clonal diversity was possibly underestimated.

The protocol was immunoSEQ multiplex PCR, while the TCRdb copy is restricted to in-frame clones and leaves out a portion. Of 120,000 or so clones in the sample, approximately 90% are singletons; the top ten hold 7.2%. About this clone: Antigen specificity is unknown.

The CDR3 extends over 14 amino acids. Trimming took off 0 bases at V and 4 bases at J, with 6 bases between the two ends. Germline V gene lookup returns CDR1 ENHRY and CDR2 SYGVKD. This receptor was identified in an adult in good health. The sample here was peripheral blood, taken on day 0 of AZD1222 vaccination. This chain uses TRBV10-3 with TRBJ2-2; D unclear. Here the CDR3 reads CAISESMPTGELFF. DNA for the CDR3: TGTGCCATCAGTGAGTCGATGCCCACCGGGGAGCTGTTTTTT.